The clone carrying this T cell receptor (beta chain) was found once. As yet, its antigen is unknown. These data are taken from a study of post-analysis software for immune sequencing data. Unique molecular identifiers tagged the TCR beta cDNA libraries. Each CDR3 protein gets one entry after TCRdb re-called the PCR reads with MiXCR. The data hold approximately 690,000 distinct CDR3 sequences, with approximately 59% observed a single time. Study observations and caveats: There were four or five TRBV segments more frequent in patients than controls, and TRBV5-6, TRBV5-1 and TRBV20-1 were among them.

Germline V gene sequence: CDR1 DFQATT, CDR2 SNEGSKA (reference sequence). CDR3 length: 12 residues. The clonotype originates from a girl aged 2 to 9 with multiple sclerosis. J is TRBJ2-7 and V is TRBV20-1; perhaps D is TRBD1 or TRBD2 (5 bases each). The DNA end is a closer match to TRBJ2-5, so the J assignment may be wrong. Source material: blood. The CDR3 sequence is CSLRRGTETQYF. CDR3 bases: TGCAGCCTCAGACGGGGCACAGAGACCCAGTACTTC.